Shown below are 10 T cell receptor beta chains from a single sample sequenced in a study of blood T cell repertoires in COVID-19. The table came from immunoSEQ multiplex PCR; TCRdb's copy has only in-frame clones and leaves some out. The profile shows 200,000 to 300,000 clones, approximately 88% of them singletons. The specimen sequenced was PBMCs or T cells enriched from blood (not recorded which). The receptors here all came from a woman in her thirties or forties with acute COVID-19.

The chain is built from TRBV9 and TRBJ1-5; tentatively, D is TRBD1 (6 bases). V was pared by 4 bases and J by 3 bases, with 14 bases between. Germline-derived CDR1 and CDR2 are SGDLS and YYNGEE. This CDR3 contains 15 residues. CDR3 region: CASSTHGQSNQPQHF. CDR3 coding DNA: TGTGCCAGCAGCACCCACGGACAGTCCAATCAGCCCCAGCATTTT.

The genes are TRBV5-6 and TRBJ2-1; TRBD1 matches 11 bases. J lost 4 bases, V lost 3 bases, and 3 bases had no gene match. Looked up from germline, CDR1 is SGHDT and CDR2 is YYEEEE. The CDR3 loop spans 15 amino acids. The CDR3 reads CASSSGQGAYNEQFF. Here the CDR3 DNA reads TGTGCCAGCAGCTCTGGACAGGGGGCATACAATGAGCAGTTCTTC.

This clone is a singleton in its sample. The V and J genes are TRBV10-2 and TRBJ1-4; TRBD1 aligns across 9 bases. The germline CDR1 and CDR2 sequences are WSHSY and SAAADI. CDR3 size: 13 residues. V trimming: 5 bases; J trimming: 8 bases; junction bases outside the gene matches: 3. The CDR3 nucleotides read TGCGCCAGCAGTCGGACAGGGGCAGAAAAACTGTTTTTT. Its protein product is CASSRTGAEKLFF.

This chain connects TRBV2 to TRBJ2-1, with 7 positions matching TRBD2. The germline V gene has CDR1 SNHLY and CDR2 FYNNEI. The CDR3 has 10 residues. The V segment lost 6 bases and the J segment 12 bases; nucleotides outside the gene matches: 2. The CDR3 nucleotides are TGTGCCAGCAGGCGGGAGAGGCAGTTCTTC. Translated: CASRRERQFF.

V is TRBV4-3 and J is TRBJ1-2; 9 positions agree with TRBD1. V gave up 4 bases and J gave up 4 bases; unmatched junction bases: 4. Germline lookup yields CDR1 LGHNA and CDR2 YSLEER. The CDR3 runs to 14 residues. The DNA of the CDR3 is TGCGCCAGCAGCCCGACAGGGGGGGTCTATGGCTACACCTTC. Protein: CASSPTGGVYGYTF.

The chain links TRBV30 to TRBJ2-7, with 8 bases that match TRBD1. Unmatched junction bases numbered 7, after V lost 3 bases and J lost 3 bases. There are 14 residues in the CDR3. The germline V gene encodes CDR1 GTSNPN and CDR2 SVGIG (reference sequence). The CDR3 loop is CAWSLGQGLYEQYF. In DNA form, the CDR3 reads TGTGCCTGGAGCCTAGGACAGGGCCTCTACGAGCAGTACTTC.

The gene calls are TRBV12-3 or TRBV12-4 and TRBJ2-1; 9 nucleotides agree with TRBD1. V lost 6 bases, J lost 6 bases, and 3 bases stayed unmatched. The CDR3 covers 13 residues. Here the CDR3 DNA reads TGTGCCAGCAGCATGACAGGGGGCAATGAGCAGTTCTTC. Amino acids: CASSMTGGNEQFF.

CDR3 bases: TGTGCCAGCAGTTTAAGACAAGGAGGTGGGCAGCCCCAGCATTTT. The encoded protein is CASSLRQGGGQPQHF. The chain combines TRBV28 with TRBJ1-5; D not certain. The V and J ends lost 2 bases and 7 bases respectively, with 15 bases between them. The CDR3 totals 15 residues. Germline loops: CDR1 MDHEN, CDR2 SYDVKM.

This clone was observed a handful of times. Additional DNA sequences in this sample encode the identical CDR3. The chain joins TRBV11-2 to TRBJ1-2; D gene ambiguous. V was shortened by 1 base and J by 2 bases, with 8 bases between the two germline ends. This CDR3 has 14 residues. Germline V CDR1 and CDR2: SGHAT, FQNNGV. The CDR3 DNA reads TGTGCCAGCAGCTTAGGCCCAGGAAACTATGGCTACACCTTC. This gives the protein CASSLGPGNYGYTF.

The genes are TRBV27 and TRBJ1-5; D gene uncertain. Germline V gene sequence: CDR1 MNHEY, CDR2 SMNVEV (reference sequence). Trimming took 1 base from V and 3 from J, leaving 13 bases between them. CDR3 length: 16 residues. This chain's CDR3 is CASSLLASAPNQPQHF. CDR3 nucleotides: TGTGCCAGCAGTTTATTGGCCAGTGCCCCCAATCAGCCCCAGCATTTT.